This TCR beta chain was found in a study of blood T cells in healthy people across ages. Findings of the study overall: Unsorted PBMCs blocked a conclusive comparison of naive and antigen-experienced cells.

Sample-barcoded 5' priming and a J-beta primer mix drove a second PCR of roughly 6 to 12 cycles. Each CDR3 protein gets one entry after TCRdb re-called the 5' RACE reads with MiXCR. Of 750,000 to 1,000,000 distinct CDR3 sequences in the sample, almost 30% are singletons; the top ten hold around 9.6%. Points on this clonotype: What it binds is unknown. Since the CDR3 does not end with the conserved phenylalanine or tryptophan, this likely comes from a read error.

No fewer than 6 micrograms of total RNA were isolated from every sample. This same sample was also taken into another study, of T cells of mothers and their children. From that paper: For each mother, over 9.5 million TCR beta CDR3 reads were obtained, and for each child, some 3 million.

This clonotype was sampled from a woman in her thirties or forties in good health. Material for sequencing was blood.

The CDR3 DNA follows: TGCGCCAGCAGCCAAGAGGGTGGGGCCGGGGCCAAAAACATTCAGTACTAC. It specifies CASSQEGGAGAKNIQYY. The genes are TRBV4-1 and TRBJ2-4; possible D gene TRBD1, 5 bases. The V end lost 0 bases, the J end lost 1 base, and 13 bases lay between the germline ends. Per germline, CDR1 MGHRA and CDR2 YSYEKL. The CDR3 has 17 residues.